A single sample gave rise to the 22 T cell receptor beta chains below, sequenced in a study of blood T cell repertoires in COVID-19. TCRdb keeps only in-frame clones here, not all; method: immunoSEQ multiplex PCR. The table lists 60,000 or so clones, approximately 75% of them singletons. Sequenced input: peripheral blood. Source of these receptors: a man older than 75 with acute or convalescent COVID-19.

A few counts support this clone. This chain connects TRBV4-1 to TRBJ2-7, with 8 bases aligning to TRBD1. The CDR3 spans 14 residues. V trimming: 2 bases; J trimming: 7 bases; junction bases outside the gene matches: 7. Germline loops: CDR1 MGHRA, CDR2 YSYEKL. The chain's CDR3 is CASSQPRQGKEQYF. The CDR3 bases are TGCGCCAGCAGCCAACCAAGACAGGGGAAAGAGCAGTACTTC.

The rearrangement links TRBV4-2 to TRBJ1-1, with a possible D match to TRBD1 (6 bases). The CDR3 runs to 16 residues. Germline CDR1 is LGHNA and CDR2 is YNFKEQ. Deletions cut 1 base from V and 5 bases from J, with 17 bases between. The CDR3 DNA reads TGTGCCAGCAGCCAAGGAAGGCAGGGGCCATGGACTGAAGCTTTCTTT. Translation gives CASSQGRQGPWTEAFF.

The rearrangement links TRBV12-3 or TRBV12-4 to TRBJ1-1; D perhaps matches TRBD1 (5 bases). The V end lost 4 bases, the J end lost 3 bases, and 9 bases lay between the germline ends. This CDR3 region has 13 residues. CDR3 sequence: CASSWEGYTEAFF. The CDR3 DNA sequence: TGTGCCAGCAGTTGGGAGGGGTACACTGAAGCTTTCTTT.

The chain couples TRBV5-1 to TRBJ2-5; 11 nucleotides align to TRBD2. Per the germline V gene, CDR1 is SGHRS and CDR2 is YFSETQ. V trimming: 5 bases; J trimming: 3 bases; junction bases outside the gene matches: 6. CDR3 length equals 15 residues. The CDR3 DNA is TGCGCCAGCAGTAGCGGTAGCGGGGGGGAAGAGACCCAGTACTTC. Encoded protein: CASSSGSGGEETQYF.

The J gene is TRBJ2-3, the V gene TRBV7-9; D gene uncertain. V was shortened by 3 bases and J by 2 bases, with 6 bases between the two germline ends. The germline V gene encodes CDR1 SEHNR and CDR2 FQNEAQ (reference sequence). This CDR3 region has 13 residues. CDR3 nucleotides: TGTGCCAGCAGCTTCGCACACACAGATACGCAGTATTTT. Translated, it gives CASSFAHTDTQYF.

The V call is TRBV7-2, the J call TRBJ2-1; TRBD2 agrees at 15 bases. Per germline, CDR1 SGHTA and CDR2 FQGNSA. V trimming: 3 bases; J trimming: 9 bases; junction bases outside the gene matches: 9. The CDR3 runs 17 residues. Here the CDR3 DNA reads TGTGCCAGCAGCTTCCCGGGACTAGCGGGGGGATTGGGTGAGCAGTTCTTC. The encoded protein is CASSFPGLAGGLGEQFF.

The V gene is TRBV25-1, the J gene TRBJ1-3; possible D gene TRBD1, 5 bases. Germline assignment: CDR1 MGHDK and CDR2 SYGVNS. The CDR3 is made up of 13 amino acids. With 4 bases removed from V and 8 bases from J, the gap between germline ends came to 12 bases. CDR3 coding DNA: TGTGCCAGCAGTGTTCAGGGCGCAGACACCATATATTTT. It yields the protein CASSVQGADTIYF.

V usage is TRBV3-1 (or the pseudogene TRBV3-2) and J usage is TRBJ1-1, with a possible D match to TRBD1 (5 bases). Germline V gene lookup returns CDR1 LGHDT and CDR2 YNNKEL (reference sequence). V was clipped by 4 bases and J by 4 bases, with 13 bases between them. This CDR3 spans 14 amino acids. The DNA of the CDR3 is TGTGCCAGCAGCCCGACCGGGGGTGGCACTGAAGCTTTCTTT. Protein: CASSPTGGGTEAFF.

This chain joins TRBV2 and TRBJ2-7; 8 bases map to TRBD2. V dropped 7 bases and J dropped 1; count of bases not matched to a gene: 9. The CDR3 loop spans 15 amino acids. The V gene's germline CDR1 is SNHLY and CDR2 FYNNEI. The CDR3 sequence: CASNRERGSSYEQYF. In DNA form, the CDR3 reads TGTGCCAGCAATCGCGAGCGGGGGTCATCCTACGAGCAGTACTTC.

CDR3 bases: TGTGCCAGCAGTTCCACAAACACCGGGGAGCTGTTTTTT. Residues: CASSSTNTGELFF. This chain connects TRBV6-5 to TRBJ2-2; D is unresolved. This CDR3 region has 13 residues. Germline values: CDR1 MNHEY, CDR2 SVGAGI. Trimming cost V 4 bases and J 2 bases, with 5 bases left between them.

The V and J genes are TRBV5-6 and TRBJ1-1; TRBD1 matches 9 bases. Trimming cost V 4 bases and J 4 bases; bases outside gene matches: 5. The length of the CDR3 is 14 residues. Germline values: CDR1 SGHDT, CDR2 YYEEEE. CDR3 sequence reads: CASSGDRGATEAFF. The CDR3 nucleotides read TGTGCCAGCAGCGGCGACAGGGGGGCCACTGAAGCTTTCTTT.

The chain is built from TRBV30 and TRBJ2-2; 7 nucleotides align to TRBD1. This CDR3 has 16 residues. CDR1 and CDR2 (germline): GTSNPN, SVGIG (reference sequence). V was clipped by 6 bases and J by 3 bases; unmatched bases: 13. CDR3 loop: CACIEKGARYTGELFF. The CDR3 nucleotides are TGTGCCTGCATCGAAAAGGGGGCGCGGTACACCGGGGAGCTGTTTTTT.

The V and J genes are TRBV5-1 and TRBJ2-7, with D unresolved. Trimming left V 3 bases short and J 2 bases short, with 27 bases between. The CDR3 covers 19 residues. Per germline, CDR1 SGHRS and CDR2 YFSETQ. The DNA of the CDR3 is TGCGCCAGCAGCTCGACACCCCATAAGGTTCGGCAGGCACCCTACGAGCAGTACTTC. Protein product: CASSSTPHKVRQAPYEQYF.

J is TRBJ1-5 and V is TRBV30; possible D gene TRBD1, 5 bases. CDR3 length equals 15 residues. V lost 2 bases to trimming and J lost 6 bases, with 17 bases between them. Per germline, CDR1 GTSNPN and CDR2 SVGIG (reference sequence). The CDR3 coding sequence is TGTGCCTGGAGTATATCACTAGGGAGGGGTCAGCCCCAGCATTTT. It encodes CAWSISLGRGQPQHF.

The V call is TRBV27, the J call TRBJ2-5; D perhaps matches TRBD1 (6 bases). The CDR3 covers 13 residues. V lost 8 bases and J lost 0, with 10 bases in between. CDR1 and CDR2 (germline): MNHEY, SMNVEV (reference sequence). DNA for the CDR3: TGTGCCAGCCGGGACATTTACCAAGAGACCCAGTACTTC. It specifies CASRDIYQETQYF.

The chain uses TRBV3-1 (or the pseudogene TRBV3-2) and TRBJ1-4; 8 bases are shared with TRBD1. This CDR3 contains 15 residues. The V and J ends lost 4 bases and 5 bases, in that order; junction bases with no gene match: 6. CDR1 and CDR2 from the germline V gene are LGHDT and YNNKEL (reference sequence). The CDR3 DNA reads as TGTGCCAGCAGCCCCTGGGACAGGAAGAATGAAAAACTGTTTTTT. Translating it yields CASSPWDRKNEKLFF.

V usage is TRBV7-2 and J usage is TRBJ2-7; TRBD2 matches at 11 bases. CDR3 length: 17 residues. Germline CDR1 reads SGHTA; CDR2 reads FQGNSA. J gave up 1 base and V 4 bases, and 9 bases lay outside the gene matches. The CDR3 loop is CASSSPTTSGVSYEQYF. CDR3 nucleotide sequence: TGTGCCAGCAGCTCTCCCACGACTAGCGGGGTGTCCTACGAGCAGTACTTC.

The CDR3 is CASKSSGGVIGSYNEQFF. As DNA, the CDR3 is TGTGCCAGCAAGTCCAGCGGGGGGGTCATCGGCTCCTACAATGAGCAGTTCTTC. The V and J genes are TRBV2 and TRBJ2-1, with 10 bases aligning to TRBD2. Unmatched junction bases numbered 12, after V lost 7 bases and J lost 0 bases. The CDR3 length is 18 residues. The germline V gene encodes CDR1 SNHLY and CDR2 FYNNEI.

CDR3 bases: TGTGCCACCAGCTGGGCCCCCTACGGGGCTGAAGCTTTCTTT. Translated: CATSWAPYGAEAFF. The chain employs TRBV15 and TRBJ1-1; no reliable D call. Per germline, CDR1 LNHNV and CDR2 YYDKDF (reference sequence). The length of the CDR3 is 14 residues. The ends were cut back, 5 bases at V and 6 bases at J, with 16 bases in the middle.

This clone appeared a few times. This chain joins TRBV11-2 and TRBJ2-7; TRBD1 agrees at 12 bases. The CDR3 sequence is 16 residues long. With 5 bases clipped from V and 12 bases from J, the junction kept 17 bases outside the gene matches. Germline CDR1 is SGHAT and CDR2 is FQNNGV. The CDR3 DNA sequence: TGTGCCAGCAGCCCCTCGGGACAGGGGGCGCAGATTTATCGGTACTTC. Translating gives CASSPSGQGAQIYRYF.

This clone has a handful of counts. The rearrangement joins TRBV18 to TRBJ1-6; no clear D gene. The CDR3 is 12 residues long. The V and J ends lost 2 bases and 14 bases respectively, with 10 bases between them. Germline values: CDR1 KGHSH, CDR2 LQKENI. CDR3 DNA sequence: TGTGCCAGCTCACCAGAGGGTCAGGCCCTCCACTTT. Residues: CASSPEGQALHF.

CDR3: CSVPGGTDTYGYTF. The CDR3, as DNA: TGCAGCGTCCCAGGGGGGACGGATACCTATGGCTACACCTTC. The chain is built from TRBV29-1 and TRBJ1-2; 7 nucleotides match TRBD1. Trimming removed 6 bases from V and 4 bases from J; junction bases left unmatched: 11. Germline-derived CDR1 and CDR2 are SQVTM and ANQGSEA. The CDR3 has 14 residues.